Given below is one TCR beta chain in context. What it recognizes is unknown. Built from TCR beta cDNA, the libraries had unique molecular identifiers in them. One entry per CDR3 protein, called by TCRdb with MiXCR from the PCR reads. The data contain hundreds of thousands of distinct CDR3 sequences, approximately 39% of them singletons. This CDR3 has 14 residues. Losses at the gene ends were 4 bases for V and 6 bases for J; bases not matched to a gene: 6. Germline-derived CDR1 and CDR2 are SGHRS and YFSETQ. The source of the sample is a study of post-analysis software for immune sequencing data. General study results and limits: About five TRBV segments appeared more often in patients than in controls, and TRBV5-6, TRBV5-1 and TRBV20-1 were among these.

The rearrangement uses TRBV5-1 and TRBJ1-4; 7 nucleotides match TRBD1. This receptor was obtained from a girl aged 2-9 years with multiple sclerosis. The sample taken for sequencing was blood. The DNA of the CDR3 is TGCGCCAGCAGCCAGACAGGGACATATGAAAAACTGTTTTTT. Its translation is CASSQTGTYEKLFF.